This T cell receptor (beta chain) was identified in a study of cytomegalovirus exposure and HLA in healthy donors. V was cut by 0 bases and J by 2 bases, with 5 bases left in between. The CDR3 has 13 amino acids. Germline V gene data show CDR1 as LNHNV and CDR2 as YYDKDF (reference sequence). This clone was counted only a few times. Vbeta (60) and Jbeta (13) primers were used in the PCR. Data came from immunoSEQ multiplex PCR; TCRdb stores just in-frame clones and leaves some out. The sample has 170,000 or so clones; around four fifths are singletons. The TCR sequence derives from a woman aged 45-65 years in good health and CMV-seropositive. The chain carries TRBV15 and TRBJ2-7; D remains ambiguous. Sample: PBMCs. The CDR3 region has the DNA TGTGCCACCAGCAGAGAGAGGACCTACGAGCAGTACTTC. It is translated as CATSRERTYEQYF.